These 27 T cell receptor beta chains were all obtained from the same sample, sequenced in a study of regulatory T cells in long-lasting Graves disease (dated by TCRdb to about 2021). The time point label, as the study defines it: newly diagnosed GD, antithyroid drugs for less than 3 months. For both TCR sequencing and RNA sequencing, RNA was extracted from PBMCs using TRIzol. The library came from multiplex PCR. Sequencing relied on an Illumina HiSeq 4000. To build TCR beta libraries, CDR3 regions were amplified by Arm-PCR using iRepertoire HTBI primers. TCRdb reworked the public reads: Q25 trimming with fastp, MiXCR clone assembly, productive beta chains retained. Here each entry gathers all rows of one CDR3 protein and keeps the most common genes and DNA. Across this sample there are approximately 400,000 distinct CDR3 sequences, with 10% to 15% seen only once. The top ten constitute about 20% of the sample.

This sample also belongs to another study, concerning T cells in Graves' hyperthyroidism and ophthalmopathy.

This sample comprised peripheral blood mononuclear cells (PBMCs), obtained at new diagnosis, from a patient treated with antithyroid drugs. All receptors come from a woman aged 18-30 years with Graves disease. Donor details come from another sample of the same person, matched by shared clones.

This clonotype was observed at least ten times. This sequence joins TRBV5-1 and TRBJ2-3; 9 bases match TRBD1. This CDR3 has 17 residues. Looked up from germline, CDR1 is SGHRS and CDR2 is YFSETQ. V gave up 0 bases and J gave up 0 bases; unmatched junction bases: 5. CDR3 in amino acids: CASSLVGTGTSTDTQYF. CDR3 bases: TGCGCCAGCAGCTTGGTGGGGACAGGGACTAGCACAGATACGCAGTATTTT.

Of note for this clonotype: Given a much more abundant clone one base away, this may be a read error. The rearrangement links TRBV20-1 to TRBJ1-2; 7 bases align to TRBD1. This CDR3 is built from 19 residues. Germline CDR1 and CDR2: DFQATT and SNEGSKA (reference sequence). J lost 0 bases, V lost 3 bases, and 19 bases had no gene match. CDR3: CSASGPHGKQGTANYGYTF. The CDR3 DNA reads TGCAGTGCTAGCGGGCCTCACGGAAAACAGGGGACAGCTAACTATGGCTACACCTTC.

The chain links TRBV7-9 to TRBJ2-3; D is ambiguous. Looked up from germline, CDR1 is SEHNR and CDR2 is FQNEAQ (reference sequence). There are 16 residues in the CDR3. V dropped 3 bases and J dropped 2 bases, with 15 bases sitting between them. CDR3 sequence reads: CASSFLNKPPTDTQYF. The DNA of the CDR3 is TGTGCCAGCAGCTTTTTGAATAAGCCCCCCACAGATACGCAGTATTTT.

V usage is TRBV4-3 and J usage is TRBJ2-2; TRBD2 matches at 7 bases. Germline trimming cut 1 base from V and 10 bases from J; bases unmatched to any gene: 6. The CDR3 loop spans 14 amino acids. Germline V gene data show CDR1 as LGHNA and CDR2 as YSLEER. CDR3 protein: CASSQGTRAEELFF. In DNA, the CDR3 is TGCGCCAGCAGCCAAGGGACTAGAGCCGAGGAGCTGTTTTTT.

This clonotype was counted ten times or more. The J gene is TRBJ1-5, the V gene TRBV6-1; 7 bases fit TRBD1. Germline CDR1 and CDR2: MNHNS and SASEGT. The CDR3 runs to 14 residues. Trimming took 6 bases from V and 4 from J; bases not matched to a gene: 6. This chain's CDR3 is CASSWGQTNQPQHF. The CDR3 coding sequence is TGTGCCAGCAGCTGGGGACAGACGAATCAGCCCCAGCATTTT.

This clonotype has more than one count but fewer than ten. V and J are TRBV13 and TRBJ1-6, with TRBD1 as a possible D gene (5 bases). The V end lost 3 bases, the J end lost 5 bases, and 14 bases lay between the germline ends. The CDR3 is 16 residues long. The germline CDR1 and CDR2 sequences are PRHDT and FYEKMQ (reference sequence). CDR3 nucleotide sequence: TGTGCCAGCAGCTTTGGGGCAGTTCGAAATAATTCACCCCTCCACTTT. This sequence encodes CASSFGAVRNNSPLHF.

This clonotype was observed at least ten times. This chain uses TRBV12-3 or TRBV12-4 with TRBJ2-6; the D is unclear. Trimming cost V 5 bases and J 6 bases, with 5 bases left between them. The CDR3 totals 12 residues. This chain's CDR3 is CASSPVANVLTF. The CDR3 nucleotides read TGTGCCAGCAGTCCCGTGGCCAACGTCCTGACTTTC.

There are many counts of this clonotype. The DNA for the CDR3 is TGTGCCAGCTCACGGGACGGTTATAGCAATCAGCCCCAGCATTTT. Amino acid sequence: CASSRDGYSNQPQHF. This chain connects TRBV18 to TRBJ1-5; D perhaps matches TRBD1 (5 bases). The CDR3 loop spans 15 amino acids. Between the trimmed V and J ends, which lost 4 bases and 0 bases, there was a span of 10 bases. Germline-derived CDR1 and CDR2 are KGHSH and LQKENI.

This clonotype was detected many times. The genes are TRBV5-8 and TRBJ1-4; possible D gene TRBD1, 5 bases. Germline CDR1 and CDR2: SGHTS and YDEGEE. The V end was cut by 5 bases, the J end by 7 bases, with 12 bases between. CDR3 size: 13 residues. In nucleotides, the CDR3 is TGTGCCAGCAGTCTCGACGGGGGTGAAAAACTGTTTTTT. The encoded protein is CASSLDGGEKLFF.

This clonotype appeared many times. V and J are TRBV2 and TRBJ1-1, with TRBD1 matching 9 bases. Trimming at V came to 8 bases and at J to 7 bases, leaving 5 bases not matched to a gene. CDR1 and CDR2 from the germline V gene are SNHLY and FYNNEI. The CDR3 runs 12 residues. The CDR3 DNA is TGTGCCAGCGGGACAGGGTACAGTGAAGCTTTCTTT. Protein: CASGTGYSEAFF.

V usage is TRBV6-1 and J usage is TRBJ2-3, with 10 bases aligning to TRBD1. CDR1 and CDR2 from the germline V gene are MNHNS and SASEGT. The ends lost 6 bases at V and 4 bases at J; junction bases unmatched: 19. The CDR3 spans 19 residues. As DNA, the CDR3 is TGTGCCAGCAGCCAGCGGGGTCTCCCGGGACAGGGGATATCAGATACGCAGTATTTT. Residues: CASSQRGLPGQGISDTQYF.

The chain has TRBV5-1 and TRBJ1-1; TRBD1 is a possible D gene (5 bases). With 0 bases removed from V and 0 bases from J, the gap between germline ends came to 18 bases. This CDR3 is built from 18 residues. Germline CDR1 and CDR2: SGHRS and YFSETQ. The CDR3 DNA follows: TGCGCCAGCAGCTTGGCCCTGGGGAGGGGAAGAGTGAACACTGAAGCTTTCTTT. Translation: CASSLALGRGRVNTEAFF.

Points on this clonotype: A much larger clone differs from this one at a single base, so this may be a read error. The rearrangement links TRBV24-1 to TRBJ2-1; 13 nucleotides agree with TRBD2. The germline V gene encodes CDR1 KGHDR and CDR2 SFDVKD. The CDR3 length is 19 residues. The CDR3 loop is CATGDPSTSGRPDGGEQFF. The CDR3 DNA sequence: TGTGCCACCGGTGATCCTTCGACTAGCGGGAGGCCCGACGGGGGTGAGCAGTTCTTC.

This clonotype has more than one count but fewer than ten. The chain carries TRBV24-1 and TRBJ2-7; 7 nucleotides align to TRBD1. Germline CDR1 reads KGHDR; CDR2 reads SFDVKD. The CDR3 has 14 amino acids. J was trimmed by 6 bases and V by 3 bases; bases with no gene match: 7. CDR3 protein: CATSDAGGQREQYF. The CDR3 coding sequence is TGTGCCACCAGTGATGCAGGGGGACAGCGCGAGCAGTACTTC.

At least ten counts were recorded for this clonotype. CDR3 sequence: CASSPQGGTGELFF. The CDR3, as DNA: TGTGCCAGCAGCCCACAGGGAGGCACCGGGGAGCTGTTTTTT. The rearrangement joins TRBV7-3 to TRBJ2-2, with D perhaps matching TRBD1 or TRBD2 (6 bases each). The V gene's germline CDR1 is SGHTA and CDR2 FQGTGA. Trimming cost V 5 bases and J 4 bases, with 11 bases left between them. The CDR3 totals 14 residues.

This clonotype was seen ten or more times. CDR3 DNA sequence: TGTGCCAGCAGCTTGGGACGGCGCGCCGTC. This encodes CASSLGRRAV. The chain employs TRBV5-4 and TRBJ2-7, with D unclear. Germline V gene lookup returns CDR1 SGHNT and CDR2 YYREEE (reference sequence). CDR3 size: 10 residues.

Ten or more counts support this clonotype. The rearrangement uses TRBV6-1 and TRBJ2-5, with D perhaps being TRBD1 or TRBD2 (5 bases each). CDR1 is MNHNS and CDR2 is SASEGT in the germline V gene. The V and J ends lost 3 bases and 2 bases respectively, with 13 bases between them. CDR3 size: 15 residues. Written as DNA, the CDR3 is TGTGCCAGCAGTGACCGGGGCTCTGCTCAAGAGACCCAGTACTTC. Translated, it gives CASSDRGSAQETQYF.

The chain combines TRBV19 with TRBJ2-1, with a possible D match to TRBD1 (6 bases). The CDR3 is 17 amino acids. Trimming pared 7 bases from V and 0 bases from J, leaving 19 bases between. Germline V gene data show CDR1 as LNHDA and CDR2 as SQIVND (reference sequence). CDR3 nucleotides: TGTGCCAGTACCATGACAGGTTTTTACAGCTCCTACAATGAGCAGTTCTTC. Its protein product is CASTMTGFYSSYNEQFF.

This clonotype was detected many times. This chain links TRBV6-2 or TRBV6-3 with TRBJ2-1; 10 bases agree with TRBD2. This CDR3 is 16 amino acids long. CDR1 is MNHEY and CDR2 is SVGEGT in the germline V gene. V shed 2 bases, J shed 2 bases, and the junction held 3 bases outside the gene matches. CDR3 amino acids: CASSYRSGGAYNEQFF. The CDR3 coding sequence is TGTGCCAGCAGTTACAGGAGCGGGGGGGCCTACAATGAGCAGTTCTTC.

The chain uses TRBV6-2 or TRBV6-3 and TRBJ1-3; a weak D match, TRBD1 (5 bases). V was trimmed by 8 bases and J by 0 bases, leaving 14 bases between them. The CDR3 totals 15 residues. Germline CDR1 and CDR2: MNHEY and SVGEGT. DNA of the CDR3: TGTGCCAGCGCCCGGGACCTGTCCTCTGGAAACACCATATATTTT. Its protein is CASARDLSSGNTIYF.

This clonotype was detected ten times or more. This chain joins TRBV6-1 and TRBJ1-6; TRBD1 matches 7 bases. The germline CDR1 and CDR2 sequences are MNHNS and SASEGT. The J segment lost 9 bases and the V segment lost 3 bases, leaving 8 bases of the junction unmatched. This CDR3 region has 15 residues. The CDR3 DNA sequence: TGTGCCAGCAGTGAGCTACAGGGGTTCGTTTCACCCCTCCACTTT. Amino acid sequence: CASSELQGFVSPLHF.

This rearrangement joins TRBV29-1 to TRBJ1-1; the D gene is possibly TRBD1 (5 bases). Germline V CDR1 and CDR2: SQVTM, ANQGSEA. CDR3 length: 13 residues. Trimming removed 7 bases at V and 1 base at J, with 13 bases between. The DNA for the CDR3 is TGCAGCGCCGCGACAGCAAGGAACACTGAAGCTTTCTTT. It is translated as CSAATARNTEAFF.

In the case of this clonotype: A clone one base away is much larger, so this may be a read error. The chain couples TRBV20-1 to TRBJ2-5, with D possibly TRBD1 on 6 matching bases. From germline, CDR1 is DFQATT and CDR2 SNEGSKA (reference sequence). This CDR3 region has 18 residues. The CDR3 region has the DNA TGCAGTGCGAACCTCGGGCCGGGACAATTACATCTTAAAGAGATCCAGTACTTC. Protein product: CSANLGPGQLHLKEIQYF.

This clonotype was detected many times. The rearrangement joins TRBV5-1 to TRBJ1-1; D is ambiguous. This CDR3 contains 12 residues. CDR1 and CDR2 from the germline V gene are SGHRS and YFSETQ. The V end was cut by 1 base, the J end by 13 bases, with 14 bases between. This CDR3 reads CASSLLGRECFF. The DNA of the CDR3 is TGCGCCAGCAGCTTGCTGGGGAGGGAGTGTTTCTTT.

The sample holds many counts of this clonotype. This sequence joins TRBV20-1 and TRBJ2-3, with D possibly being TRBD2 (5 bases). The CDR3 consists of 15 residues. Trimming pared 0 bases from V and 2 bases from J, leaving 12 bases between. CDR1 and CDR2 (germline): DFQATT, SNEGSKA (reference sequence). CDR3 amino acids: CSARDGAEYTDTQYF. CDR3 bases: TGCAGTGCTAGAGATGGAGCGGAATACACAGATACGCAGTATTTT.

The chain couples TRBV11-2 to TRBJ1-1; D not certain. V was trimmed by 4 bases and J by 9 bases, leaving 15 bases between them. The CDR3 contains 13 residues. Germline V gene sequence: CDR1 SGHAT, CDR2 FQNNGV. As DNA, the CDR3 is TGTGCCAGCAGCTCTGACCGGTCCGTTCAAGCTTTCTTT. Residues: CASSSDRSVQAFF. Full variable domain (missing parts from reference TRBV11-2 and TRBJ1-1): EAGVAQSPRYKIIEKRQSVAFWCNPISGHATLYWYQQILGQGPKLLIQFQNNGVVDDSQLPKDRFSAERLKGVDSTLKIQPAKLEDSAVYLCASSSDRSVQAFFGQGTRLTVV.

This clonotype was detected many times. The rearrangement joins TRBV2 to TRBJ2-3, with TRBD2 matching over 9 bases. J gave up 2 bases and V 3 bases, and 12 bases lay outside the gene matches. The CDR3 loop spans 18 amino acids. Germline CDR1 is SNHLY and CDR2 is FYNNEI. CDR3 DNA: TGTGCCAGCAGTGATTGGCTAGCGGGGTACCACTTCACAGATACGCAGTATTTT. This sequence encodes CASSDWLAGYHFTDTQYF.